This TCR beta chain is drawn from a study of naive and memory T cell subsets. For blood and skin samples, reverse transcription used TCR alpha and beta constant primers. Four PCR rounds used nested alpha and beta constant region primers plus the SP2 primer. Each CDR3 protein is one row after TCRdb ran MiXCR on the 5' RACE reads. The sample has 20,000 to 25,000 distinct CDR3 sequences; about 4.4% are singletons. The sample holds many counts of this clonotype. Trimming shortened V by 2 bases and J by 3 bases, and 11 bases separated the two germline ends. Per the germline V gene, CDR1 is SGHRS and CDR2 is YFSETQ. This CDR3 comprises 14 residues. Whole blood, 2.5 to 3 ml, came from adult healthy volunteers. Input was roughly 1 to 1000 ng of DNase-treated total RNA without cell sorting.

The receptor was isolated from a male donor in good health. V usage is TRBV5-1 and J usage is TRBJ1-2; weak D call: TRBD1 (5 bases). The CDR3 nucleotides read TGCGCCAGCAGCTTTACCGGGACGGACTATGGCTACACCTTC. Its translation: CASSFTGTDYGYTF.